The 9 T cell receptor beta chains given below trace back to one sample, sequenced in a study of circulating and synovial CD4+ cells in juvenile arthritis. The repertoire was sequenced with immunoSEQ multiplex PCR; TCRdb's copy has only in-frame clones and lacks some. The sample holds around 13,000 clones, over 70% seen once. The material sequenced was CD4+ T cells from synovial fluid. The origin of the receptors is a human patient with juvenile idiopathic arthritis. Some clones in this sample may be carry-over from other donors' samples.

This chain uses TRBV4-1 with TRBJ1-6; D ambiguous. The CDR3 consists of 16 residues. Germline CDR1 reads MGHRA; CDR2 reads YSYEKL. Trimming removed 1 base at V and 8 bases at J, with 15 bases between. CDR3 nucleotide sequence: TGCGCCAGCAGCCAAGTCTTGCTAACCGTGGATTCACCCCTCCACTTT. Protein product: CASSQVLLTVDSPLHF.

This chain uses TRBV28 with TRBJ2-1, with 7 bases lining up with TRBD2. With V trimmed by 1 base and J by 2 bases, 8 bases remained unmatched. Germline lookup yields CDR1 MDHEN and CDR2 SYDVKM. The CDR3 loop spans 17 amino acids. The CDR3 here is CASSLYLGGETYNEQFF. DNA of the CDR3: TGTGCCAGCAGTTTATACCTGGGGGGGGAGACCTACAATGAGCAGTTCTTC. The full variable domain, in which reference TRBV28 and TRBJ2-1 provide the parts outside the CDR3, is DVKVTQSSRYLVKRTGEKVFLECVQDMDHENMFWYRQDPGLGLRLIYFSYDVKMKEKGDIPEGYSVSREKKERFSLILESASTNQTSMYLCASSLYLGGETYNEQFFGPGTRLTVL.

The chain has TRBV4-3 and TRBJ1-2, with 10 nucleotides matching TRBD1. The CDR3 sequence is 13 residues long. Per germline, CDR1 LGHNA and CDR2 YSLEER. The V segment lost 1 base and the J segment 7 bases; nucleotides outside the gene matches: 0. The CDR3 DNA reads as TGCGCCAGCAGCCAAGGACAGGGGGCTGGCTACACCTTC. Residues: CASSQGQGAGYTF.

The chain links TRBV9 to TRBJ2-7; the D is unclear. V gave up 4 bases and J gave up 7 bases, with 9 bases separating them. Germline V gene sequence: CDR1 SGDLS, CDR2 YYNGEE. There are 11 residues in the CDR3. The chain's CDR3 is CASSPGSEQYF. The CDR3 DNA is TGTGCCAGCAGCCCCGGTTCGGAGCAGTACTTC.

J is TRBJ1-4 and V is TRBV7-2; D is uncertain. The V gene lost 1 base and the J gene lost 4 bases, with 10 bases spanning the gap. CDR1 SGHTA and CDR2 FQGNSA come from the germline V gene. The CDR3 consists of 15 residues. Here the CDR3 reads CASSLESTGNEKLFF. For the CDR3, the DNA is TGTGCCAGCAGCTTAGAAAGTACGGGTAATGAAAAACTGTTTTTT.

CDR3 in amino acids: CASSLSTGGELFF. CDR3 DNA sequence: TGTGCCAGCAGCTTGAGTACGGGCGGGGAGCTGTTTTTT. This sequence joins TRBV7-2 and TRBJ2-2; D unresolved. CDR3 size: 13 residues. Trimming removed 3 bases from V and 7 bases from J, with 9 bases in between. In germline, CDR1 is SGHTA, CDR2 FQGNSA. Looking up the rest from reference TRBV7-2 and TRBJ2-2 gives the full variable domain: GAGVSQSPSNKVTEKGKDVELRCDPISGHTALYWYRQSLGQGLEFLIYFQGNSAPDKSGLPSDRFSAERTGGSVSTLTIQRTQQEDSAVYLCASSLSTGGELFFGEGSRLTVL.

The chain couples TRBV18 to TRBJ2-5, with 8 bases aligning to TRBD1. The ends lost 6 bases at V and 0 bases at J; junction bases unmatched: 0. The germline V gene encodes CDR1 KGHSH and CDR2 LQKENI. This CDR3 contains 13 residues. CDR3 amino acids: CASSDRDQETQYF. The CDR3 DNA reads TGTGCCAGCTCGGACAGGGACCAAGAGACCCAGTACTTC.

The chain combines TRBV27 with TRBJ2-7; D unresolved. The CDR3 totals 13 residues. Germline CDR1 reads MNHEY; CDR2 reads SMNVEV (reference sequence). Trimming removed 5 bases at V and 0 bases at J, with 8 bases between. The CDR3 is CASSARNSYEQYF. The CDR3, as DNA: TGTGCCAGCAGTGCCAGGAACTCCTACGAGCAGTACTTC.

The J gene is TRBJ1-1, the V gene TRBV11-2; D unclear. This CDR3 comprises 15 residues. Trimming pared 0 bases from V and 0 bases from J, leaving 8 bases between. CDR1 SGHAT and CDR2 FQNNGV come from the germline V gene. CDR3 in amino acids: CASSLDWAVNTEAFF. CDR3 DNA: TGTGCCAGCAGCTTAGATTGGGCAGTGAACACTGAAGCTTTCTTT.